A selection of T cell receptor beta chains follows, all from one sample in a study of immune characterization of retroperitoneal liposarcoma. MiXCR, applied by TCRdb to the PCR reads, yields one record per CDR3 protein. The sample records 12,000 or so distinct CDR3 sequences, roughly a quarter being singletons. The sample comprised tumor tissue. These receptors were collected from a female donor with retroperitoneal liposarcoma. The CDR3 runs from the conserved cysteine through the conserved F or W. The order of the fields is clone size, CDR3 length, V gene, J gene, D gene, CDR3 protein, CDR3 DNA. A D gene is named only where the DNA matches it firmly. A clone size is listed for some rows: how often the clone was seen (once, few, many), or a class if it is expanded.

>-|16|TRBV6-6|TRBJ2-1|-
CANLPPSRPSYNEQFF
TGTGCCAACCTACCCCCGTCGCGTCCCTCCTACAATGAGCAGTTCTTC
>-|17|TRBV11-3|TRBJ2-5|TRBD2
CASSLPRTSGYQETQYF
TGTGCCAGCAGCTTACCTCGGACTAGCGGGTACCAAGAGACCCAGTACTTC
>-|13|TRBV11-1|TRBJ2-1|-
CASSPRDQETQFF
TGTGCCAGCAGTCCCCGGGATCAAGAGACCCAGTTCTTC
>-|13|TRBV12-3/TRBV12-4|TRBJ2-1|-
CASSLAQFNEQFF
TGTGCCAGCAGTTTAGCCCAGTTTAATGAGCAGTTCTTC
>-|13|TRBV6-1|TRBJ1-5|-
CASSEAGHQPQHF
TGTGCCAGCAGTGAAGCAGGCCATCAGCCCCAGCATTTT
>many|14|TRBV12-3/TRBV12-4|TRBJ2-4|-
CASSFDGSKNIQYF
TGTGCCAGCAGTTTTGATGGCAGCAAAAACATTCAGTACTTC
>-|11|TRBV2|TRBJ2-3|-
CASSLTDTQYF
TGTGCCAGCAGCCTCACAGATACGCAGTATTTT
>many|17|TRBV7-8|TRBJ2-7|TRBD2
CASSLPRLAGANYEQYF
TGTGCCAGCAGCCTACCCCGACTAGCGGGAGCGAACTACGAGCAGTACTTC
>many|17|TRBV12-3/TRBV12-4|TRBJ2-1|-
CASSLGDRRRNNYEQFF
TGTGCCAGCAGTTTAGGTGACAGGCGCCGTAACAACTACGAGCAGTTCTTC
>-|19|TRBV28|TRBJ2-5|TRBD2
CASSLMGTSGGASYNEQYF
TGTGCCAGCAGTTTGATGGGGACTAGCGGGGGGGCTTCCTACAATGAGCAGTACTTC
>many|12|TRBV27|TRBJ2-2|-
CAIAGNTGELFF
TGTGCCATTGCAGGGAACACCGGGGAGCTGTTTTTT
>-|14|TRBV7-6|TRBJ2-6|-
CASSPWDLANVLTF
TGTGCCAGCAGCCCCTGGGACCTCGCCAACGTCCTGACTTTC
>many|19|TRBV7-8|TRBJ2-1|-
CASTLPPQGGAFTEETQFF
TGTGCCAGCACCCTACCCCCACAGGGGGGGGCCTTTACTGAAGAGACCCAGTTCTTC
>many|16|TRBV11-3|TRBJ2-1|-
CASSREGTAEYNEQFF
TGTGCCAGCAGCCGAGAGGGCACGGCAGAATACAATGAGCAGTTCTTC
>many|14|TRBV7-2|TRBJ1-5|-
CASSRAGRNQPQHF
TGTGCCAGTTCGAGGGCAGGGCGTAATCAGCCCCAGCATTTT
>-|15|TRBV12-3/TRBV12-4|TRBJ1-6|-
CASSRTSSDNSPLHF
TGTGCCAGCAGTAGGACCTCCTCCGATAATTCACCCCTCCACTTT
>many|15|TRBV7-2|TRBJ2-3|-
CASSADSGGADTQYF
TGTGCCAGCAGCGCCGACTCGGGCGGAGCAGATACGCAGTATTTT
>-|17|TRBV4-3|TRBJ2-1|TRBD1
CASSHNNRGLGYNEQFF
TGCGCCAGCAGCCATAATAACAGGGGGCTGGGGTACAATGAGCAGTTCTTC
>-|14|TRBV27|TRBJ2-7|TRBD1
CASSLQGVAGEQYF
TGTGCCAGCAGCCTACAGGGGGTAGCAGGCGAGCAGTACTTC
>few|14|TRBV6-1|TRBJ2-1|TRBD2
CASSRPGGAETQFF
TGTGCCAGCAGTCGCCCCGGGGGGGCAGAGACCCAGTTCTTC
>medium-sized|11|TRBV7-8|TRBJ2-1|-
CASTGGNEQFF
TGTGCCAGCACCGGAGGGAATGAGCAGTTCTTC
>few|14|TRBV7-6|TRBJ2-3|TRBD2
CASSFSGSRGTQYF
TGTGCCAGCAGCTTTAGCGGGAGCCGCGGTACGCAGTATTTT
>-|18|TRBV6-1|TRBJ1-1|TRBD1
CASSFSQGAKAIRIEAFF
TGTGCCAGCAGCTTTTCACAGGGGGCAAAAGCTATTCGAATCGAAGCTTTCTTT
>many|16|TRBV6-1|TRBJ2-1|-
CASTLWAGTEYNEQFF
TGTGCCAGCACCCTTTGGGCGGGGACAGAGTACAATGAGCAGTTCTTC